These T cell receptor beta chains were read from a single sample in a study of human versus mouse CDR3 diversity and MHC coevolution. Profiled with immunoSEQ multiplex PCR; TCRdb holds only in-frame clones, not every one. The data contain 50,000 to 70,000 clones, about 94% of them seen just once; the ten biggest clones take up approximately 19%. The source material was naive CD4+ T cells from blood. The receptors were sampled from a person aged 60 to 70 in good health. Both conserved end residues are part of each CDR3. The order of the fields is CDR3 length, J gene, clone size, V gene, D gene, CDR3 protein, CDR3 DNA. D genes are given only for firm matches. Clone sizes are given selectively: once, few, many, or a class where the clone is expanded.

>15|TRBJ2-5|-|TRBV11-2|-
CASSLSRTGIETQYF
TGTGCCAGCAGCTTATCCCGAACAGGGATTGAGACCCAGTACTTC
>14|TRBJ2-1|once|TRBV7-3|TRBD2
CASGASGINNEQFF
TGTGCCAGCGGCGCTAGCGGGATTAACAATGAGCAGTTCTTC
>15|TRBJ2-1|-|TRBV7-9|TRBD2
CASSLVGGRYNEQFF
TGTGCCAGCAGCTTAGTGGGAGGGCGGTACAATGAGCAGTTCTTC
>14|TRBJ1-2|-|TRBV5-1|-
CASNPDGQNYGYTF
TGCGCCAGCAACCCCGACGGACAGAACTATGGCTACACCTTC
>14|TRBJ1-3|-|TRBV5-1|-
CASSLALSGNTIYF
TGCGCCAGCAGCTTGGCCCTCTCTGGAAACACCATATATTTT
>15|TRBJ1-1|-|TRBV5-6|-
CASSLPRAMNTEAFF
TGTGCCAGCAGCTTACCGAGAGCTATGAACACTGAAGCTTTCTTT
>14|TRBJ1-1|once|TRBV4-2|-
CASSPGTRNTEAFF
TGTGCCAGCAGCCCTGGGACAAGGAACACTGAAGCTTTCTTT
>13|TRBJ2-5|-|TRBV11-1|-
CASSLIRGETQYF
TGTGCCAGCAGCTTAATCAGGGGAGAGACCCAGTACTTC
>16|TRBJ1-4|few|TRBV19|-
CASSTGISRIGEKLFF
TGTGCCAGTTCGACAGGCATCTCCAGGATCGGTGAAAAACTGTTTTTT
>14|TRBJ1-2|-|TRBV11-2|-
CASSLGGIEHGYTF
TGTGCCAGCAGCCTCGGGGGAATAGAACATGGCTACACCTTC
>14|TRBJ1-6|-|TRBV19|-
CASSISTAPSTLHF
TGTGCCAGTAGTATATCGACAGCCCCATCGACCCTCCACTTT
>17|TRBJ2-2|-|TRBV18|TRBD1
CASSPSGQGAGTGELFF
TGTGCCAGCTCACCATCCGGACAGGGGGCAGGCACCGGGGAGCTGTTTTTT
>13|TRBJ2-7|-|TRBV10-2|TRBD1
CASRERQGYEQYF
TGCGCCAGCAGGGAACGACAGGGCTACGAGCAGTACTTC
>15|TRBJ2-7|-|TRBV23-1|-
CASSQSKLSSYEQYF
TGCGCCAGCAGTCAATCGAAATTGAGCTCCTACGAGCAGTACTTC
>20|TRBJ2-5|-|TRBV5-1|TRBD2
CASSSIFPGLAGGEQETQYF
TGCGCCAGCAGCTCGATCTTTCCGGGACTAGCGGGAGGGGAGCAAGAGACCCAGTACTTC
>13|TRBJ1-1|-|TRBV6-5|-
CASSSSGEYEAFF
TGTGCCAGCAGTTCATCGGGAGAGTATGAAGCTTTCTTT
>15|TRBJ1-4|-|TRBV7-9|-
CASSLVGASNEKLFF
TGTGCCAGCAGCTTAGTGGGAGCTTCTAATGAAAAACTGTTTTTT
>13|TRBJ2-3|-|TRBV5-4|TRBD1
CASSFDRVDTQYF
TGTGCCAGCAGCTTTGACAGGGTAGATACGCAGTATTTT
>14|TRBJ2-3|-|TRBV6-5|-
CASRPGLGTDTQYF
TGTGCCAGCAGGCCGGGACTCGGAACAGATACGCAGTATTTT
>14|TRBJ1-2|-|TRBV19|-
CASSTHATPRGYTF
TGTGCCAGTAGCACCCACGCGACCCCTAGGGGCTACACCTTC
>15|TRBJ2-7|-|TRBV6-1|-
CAVPGQFFYLSEQYF
TGTGCCGTCCCGGGACAATTCTTCTACCTATCGGAGCAGTACTTC
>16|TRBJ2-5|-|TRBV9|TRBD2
CASSAGGSGRPETQYF
TGTGCCAGCAGCGCCGGGGGGAGCGGGAGACCCGAGACCCAGTACTTC
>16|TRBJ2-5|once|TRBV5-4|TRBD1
CASSIDRDRGGETQYF
TGTGCCAGCAGCATAGACCGGGACAGGGGGGGGGAGACCCAGTACTTC
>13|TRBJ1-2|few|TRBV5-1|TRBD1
CASSLVGGEGYTF
TGCGCCAGCAGCTTGGTAGGGGGCGAAGGCTACACCTTC
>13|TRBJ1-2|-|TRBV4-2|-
CASSQEGSYGYTF
TGTGCCAGCAGCCAAGAGGGCAGCTATGGCTACACCTTC